This is a list of T cell receptor gamma chains from one sample in a study of Vδ1+ human thymocytes. TCRdb reapplied CATT to the multiplex PCR reads. The sample shows tens of thousands of gamma-chain clones, around 20% of them seen only once. The source material was Vdelta1+ gamma-delta thymocytes from the thymus. These TCRs come from a girl less than two years old who had congenital heart surgery. CDR3s include the opening cysteine and the closing phenylalanine or tryptophan. Size values are once, few and many counts, or a class for expanded clones, and some rows have none.

clone size: -; J gene: TRGJ1/TRGJ2; V gene: TRGV2; CDR3 DNA: TGTGCCACCTGGGACAACGATTATAAGAAACTCTTT; CDR3 protein: CATWDNDYKKLF
clone size: -; J gene: TRGJ1/TRGJ2; V gene: TRGV4; CDR3 DNA: TGTGCCACCTACGGGGGTTGGCTCTTT; CDR3 protein: CATYGGWLF
clone size: few; J gene: TRGJ1/TRGJ2; V gene: TRGV5; CDR3 DNA: TGTGCCACCTGGGACAGGCATAGAGGCTATTATAAGAAACTCTTT; CDR3 protein: CATWDRHRGYYKKLF
clone size: -; J gene: TRGJP1; V gene: TRGV2; CDR3 DNA: TGTGCCACCTGGGGGGATGCCTATACCACTGGTTGGTTCAAGATATTT; CDR3 protein: CATWGDAYTTGWFKIF
clone size: few; J gene: TRGJ1/TRGJ2; V gene: TRGV5; CDR3 DNA: TGTGCCACCTGGGACAGGCCTTGGAAGAAACTCTTT; CDR3 protein: CATWDRPWKKLF
clone size: -; J gene: TRGJ1/TRGJ2; V gene: TRGV3; CDR3 DNA: TGTGCCACCTGGGACGGGCCCTTTTATTATAAGAAACTCTTT; CDR3 protein: CATWDGPFYYKKLF
clone size: many; J gene: TRGJ1/TRGJ2; V gene: TRGV2; CDR3 DNA: TGTGCCACCTGGGACGGGCCTGGATATAAGAAACTCTTT; CDR3 protein: CATWDGPGYKKLF
clone size: -; J gene: TRGJP; V gene: TRGV3; CDR3 DNA: TGTGCCACCTGGGACAGCCAAGAGTTGGGCAAAAAAATCAAGGTATTT; CDR3 protein: CATWDSQELGKKIKVF
clone size: -; J gene: TRGJ1/TRGJ2; V gene: TRGV2; CDR3 DNA: TGTGCCACCTGGGACGGGCTCGGAAATTATAAGAAACTCTTT; CDR3 protein: CATWDGLGNYKKLF
clone size: -; J gene: TRGJP1; V gene: TRGV9; CDR3 DNA: TGTGCCTTGTGTTGGTTCAAGATATTT; CDR3 protein: CALCWFKIF
clone size: -; J gene: TRGJ1/TRGJ2; V gene: TRGV4; CDR3 DNA: TGTGCCACCTGGGATGGGCTAGTCGGGTATTATAAGAAACTCTTT; CDR3 protein: CATWDGLVGYYKKLF
clone size: few; J gene: TRGJP; V gene: TRGV9; CDR3 DNA: TGTGCCTTGTGGGAAGAGTTGGGCAAAAAAATCAAGGTATTT; CDR3 protein: CALWEELGKKIKVF
clone size: few; J gene: TRGJ1/TRGJ2; V gene: TRGV2; CDR3 DNA: TGTGCCACCTGGGACGAAATTCCGGGGGCCGAGAATTATTATAAGAAACTCTTT; CDR3 protein: CATWDEIPGAENYYKKLF
clone size: -; J gene: TRGJ1/TRGJ2; V gene: TRGV2; CDR3 DNA: TGTGCCACCTGGGACGGGCGGTACCATTATTATAAGAAACTCTTT; CDR3 protein: CATWDGRYHYYKKLF
clone size: -; J gene: TRGJP2; V gene: TRGV2; CDR3 DNA: TGTGCCACCTGGGACGGGCCCCAGGAGGCCTGGATCAAGACGTTT; CDR3 protein: CATWDGPQEAWIKTF
clone size: -; J gene: TRGJP1; V gene: TRGV4; CDR3 DNA: TGTGCCACCTGGGATGGGCAAACTGGTTGGTTCAAGATATTT; CDR3 protein: CATWDGQTGWFKIF
clone size: medium-sized; J gene: TRGJ1/TRGJ2; V gene: TRGV2; CDR3 DNA: TGTGCCACCTGGGACGGCCATTATTATAAGAAACTCTTT; CDR3 protein: CATWDGHYYKKLF
clone size: -; J gene: TRGJ1/TRGJ2; V gene: TRGV2; CDR3 DNA: TGTGCCACCTGGGACGGGCCTCTGGGGAATTATTATAAGAAACTCTTT; CDR3 protein: CATWDGPLGNYYKKLF
clone size: -; J gene: TRGJ1/TRGJ2; V gene: TRGV3; CDR3 DNA: TGTGCCACCTGGGACAGGCCGACTTATTATAAGAAACTCTTT; CDR3 protein: CATWDRPTYYKKLF
clone size: -; J gene: TRGJ1/TRGJ2; V gene: TRGV3; CDR3 DNA: TGTGCCACCTGGGACAGTAGAGGTTATAAGAAACTCTTT; CDR3 protein: CATWDSRGYKKLF
clone size: -; J gene: TRGJ1/TRGJ2; V gene: TRGV8; CDR3 DNA: TGTGCCACCTGGGCCCCTTGGAGGTATAAGAAACTCTTT; CDR3 protein: CATWAPWRYKKLF
clone size: -; J gene: TRGJ1/TRGJ2; V gene: TRGV9; CDR3 DNA: TGTGCCTTGTGGGAGCCCCTATCTGCAGTATATTATAAGAAACTCTTT; CDR3 protein: CALWEPLSAVYYKKLF
clone size: few; J gene: TRGJ1/TRGJ2; V gene: TRGV2; CDR3 DNA: TGTGCCACCTGGGACGGGCGTCTGGGCGAGAAACTCTTT; CDR3 protein: CATWDGRLGEKLF
clone size: -; J gene: TRGJ1/TRGJ2; V gene: TRGV3; CDR3 DNA: TGTGCCACCTGGGACAGGCCCCCCGGCTATAAGAAACTCTTT; CDR3 protein: CATWDRPPGYKKLF
clone size: few; J gene: TRGJ1/TRGJ2; V gene: TRGV4; CDR3 DNA: TGTGCCACCTGGGACTCTCGGTATTATTATAAGAAACTCTTT; CDR3 protein: CATWDSRYYYKKLF
clone size: -; J gene: TRGJ1/TRGJ2; V gene: TRGV9; CDR3 DNA: TGTGCCTTGTGGGAGGTGCAACAATTGAAGAAACTCTTT; CDR3 protein: CALWEVQQLKKLF
clone size: -; J gene: TRGJ1/TRGJ2; V gene: TRGV2; CDR3 DNA: TGTGCCACCTGGGACCCATCCAGTTATAAGAAACTCTTT; CDR3 protein: CATWDPSSYKKLF
clone size: -; J gene: TRGJ1/TRGJ2; V gene: TRGV3; CDR3 DNA: TGTGCCACCTGGGACAGGCCCTCACGGGGGGGTTATAAGAAACTCTTT; CDR3 protein: CATWDRPSRGGYKKLF
clone size: few; J gene: TRGJP1; V gene: TRGV2; CDR3 DNA: TGTGCCACCTGGGACGGTGAGGGGGATACCACTGGTTGGTTCAAGATATTT; CDR3 protein: CATWDGEGDTTGWFKIF
clone size: -; J gene: TRGJ1/TRGJ2; V gene: TRGV3; CDR3 DNA: TGTGCCACCTGGGACACCCTATTAGTGGAACTCTTT; CDR3 protein: CATWDTLLVELF
clone size: few; J gene: TRGJ1/TRGJ2; V gene: TRGV8; CDR3 DNA: TGTGCCACCTGGGATACTGGCGGGGAGAAACTCTTT; CDR3 protein: CATWDTGGEKLF
clone size: medium-sized; J gene: TRGJ1/TRGJ2; V gene: TRGV3; CDR3 DNA: TGTGCCACCTGGGACAGGCCCCATTATAAGAAACTCTTT; CDR3 protein: CATWDRPHYKKLF
clone size: -; J gene: TRGJ1/TRGJ2; V gene: TRGV3; CDR3 DNA: TGTGCCACCTGGGACAGGCCGGGTAAGAAACTCTTT; CDR3 protein: CATWDRPGKKLF
clone size: -; J gene: TRGJ1/TRGJ2; V gene: TRGV9; CDR3 DNA: TGTGCCTTGTGGGAGGTGCACCGCTATAAGAAACTCTTT; CDR3 protein: CALWEVHRYKKLF
clone size: many; J gene: TRGJ1/TRGJ2; V gene: TRGV2; CDR3 DNA: TGTGCCACCTGGGACGGGCCGGGGGATAAGAAACTCTTT; CDR3 protein: CATWDGPGDKKLF
clone size: -; J gene: TRGJ1/TRGJ2; V gene: TRGV2; CDR3 DNA: TGTGCCACCTGGGACGACCCACCTTATTATAAGAAACTCTTT; CDR3 protein: CATWDDPPYYKKLF
clone size: few; J gene: TRGJ1/TRGJ2; V gene: TRGV8; CDR3 DNA: TGTGCCACCTGGGATAATCGTTTGCGGTATAAGAAACTCTTT; CDR3 protein: CATWDNRLRYKKLF
clone size: -; J gene: TRGJ1/TRGJ2; V gene: TRGV4; CDR3 DNA: TGTGCCACCTGGGGGGGGCTTTATTATAAGAAACTCTTT; CDR3 protein: CATWGGLYYKKLF
clone size: -; J gene: TRGJP2; V gene: TRGV3; CDR3 DNA: TGTGCCACCTGGGACAGGCAAGGGTCAAGTGATTGGATCAAGACGTTT; CDR3 protein: CATWDRQGSSDWIKTF